These 5 T cell receptor beta chains share one sample of origin, sequenced in a study of T-cell reconstitution after alpha-beta-depleted transplantation in children. The TCRbeta library incorporated unique molecular identifiers. TCRdb ran MiXCR on the PCR reads and lists one entry per CDR3 protein. The data show 60,000 to 100,000 distinct CDR3 sequences, 15% to 20% seen once. Sequencing used PBMCs, mostly from graft donor cells, obtained 360 days after TCRalphabeta/CD19-depleted stem cell transplant. These receptors were collected from a male patient aged 2-15 years who had a stem cell transplant for acute lymphoblastic leukemia, so the T cells may come from the graft donor.

V gene TRBV2 combines with J gene TRBJ2-2; 13 bases match TRBD2. CDR3 length equals 19 residues. Germline V gene data show CDR1 as SNHLY and CDR2 as FYNNEI. J was trimmed by 0 bases and V by 6 bases; bases with no gene match: 10. CDR3 region: CASSAKGTSGIANTGELFF. In nucleotides, the CDR3 is TGTGCCAGCAGCGCTAAAGGGACTAGCGGGATAGCGAACACCGGGGAGCTGTTTTTT.

This clonotype was found a few times. This chain uses TRBV9 with TRBJ1-6, with D uncertain. The CDR3 is 17 residues long. Germline CDR1 SGDLS, CDR2 YYNGEE. V lost 0 bases to trimming and J lost 0 bases, with 10 bases between them. The CDR3 nucleotides read TGTGCCAGCAGCGTAGAAAGGCGGTACTCCTATAATTCACCCCTCCACTTT. Residues: CASSVERRYSYNSPLHF.

This clonotype was recorded at least ten times. The CDR3 sequence is CASSQEGSLALSNTGELFF. As DNA, the CDR3 is TGCGCCAGCAGCCAAGAGGGCTCCTTGGCCCTTTCGAACACCGGGGAGCTGTTTTTT. V and J are TRBV4-1 and TRBJ2-2; D not certain. Germline V gene lookup returns CDR1 MGHRA and CDR2 YSYEKL. V was cut by 0 bases and J by 0 bases, with 17 bases left in between. This CDR3 comprises 19 residues.

The chain has TRBV12-3 or TRBV12-4 and TRBJ1-2; D is unresolved. V lost 3 bases and J lost 2, with 10 bases in between. CDR3 length: 14 amino acids. The CDR3 DNA reads as TGTGCCAGCAGTTTCCACTCGGACAACTATGGCTACACCTTC. Translation gives CASSFHSDNYGYTF.

This chain links TRBV6-5 with TRBJ2-7; TRBD2 matches at 12 bases. Germline-derived CDR1 and CDR2 are MNHEY and SVGAGI. The CDR3 sequence is 17 residues long. J gave up 5 bases and V 0 bases, and 8 bases lay outside the gene matches. The CDR3 region has the DNA TGTGCCAGCAGTTACTCGGGTAGACTAGCGGGAGCCGACGAGCAGTACTTC. Its translation: CASSYSGRLAGADEQYF.